The sequence of this T cell receptor beta chain was determined in a study of blood T cell repertoires in COVID-19. The wider study: COVID-19 samples, acute and convalescent, were from the United States, Italy and Spain.

Study processing details: How many nucleated cells were present was estimated from reference gene primer amplification. The data were produced by immunoSEQ multiplex PCR, yet TCRdb's version contains in-frame clones alone and is incomplete. V, J and clone size were drawn from that table, and D and trimming were deduced from the DNA. The table shows around 45,000 clones, with approximately 70% occurring only once. With V trimmed by 9 bases and J by 5 bases, 5 bases remained unmatched. CDR1 is KGHSH and CDR2 is LQKENI in the germline V gene. The CDR3 runs to 13 residues. The sequence came from an elderly man with acute or convalescent COVID-19. V usage is TRBV18 and J usage is TRBJ1-4; 8 bases agree with TRBD1. The sequenced sample was peripheral blood. CDR3 loop: CASQRQGNEKLFF. CDR3 DNA: TGTGCCAGTCAGAGACAGGGGAATGAAAAACTGTTTTTT.